This record looks at one T cell receptor beta chain sequence and its context. This clone was observed a few times. There is no known antigen for this receptor. Base quality data are lacking; no much larger clone is found one base away. This entry is derived from a study of chemoradiotherapy in HPV16-positive cancers (dated by TCRdb to the early 2020s). Some background on the complete study: Candidate HPV-specific T-cell clones and common TCR motifs were defined through functional T-cell assays on cells from a couple of HPV16-positive patients. Whether T-cell immunity against the HPV oncoproteins E6 and E7 changes during chemoradiotherapy and whether survival is affected by this immunity were examined in the study. The candidate HPV-specific TCRs and motifs were subsequently tracked in TCR repertoires obtained from roughly 90 patients with HPV-related cancers.

General findings and caveats noted by the study authors: Only a couple of HPV16-positive patients were used to derive the functional definition of HPV-specific T cells, and the survival association was reported for HPV16-positive patients. In HPV16-positive patients, expansion of HPV-responsive T cells during chemoradiotherapy was associated with improved recurrence-free survival. Expansion of candidate HPV-specific clones and E7-related TCR motifs was observed in the tumor microenvironment during treatment, whereas no such expansion was observed for non-HPV-specific T cells.

The library was made by the immunoSEQ multiplex PCR assay. This immuneACCESS table, as held by TCRdb, lists in-frame sequences with V and J called but not all clones. Of the missing ones, under half trace to an unresolved V gene in checked studies; the others have no known cause. The sample table lists under 15,000 clones, 85% to 90% of them with a count of one. The ten largest clones add up to over 5% of the sample. From a lookup of the germline V gene, CDR1 and CDR2 are MNHEY and SVGAGI. V sheds 8 bases and J sheds 0 bases, leaving 14 bases between their ends. Inclusive of the bounding cysteine and phenylalanine, the CDR3 is 15 residues long. Of all the DNA, just the CDR3 is kept, 45 bases in frame from base 1. Repertoires were sampled repeatedly over the course of chemoradiotherapy, so clonal expansion could be followed in the tumor microenvironment.

The clonotype comes from a human donor with HPV-associated anogenital cancer. The sample here was blood, taken from a patient who underwent chemoradiotherapy. Recombination joined TRBV6-5 with TRBJ2-1, and perhaps TRBD2 as D gene, on 6 matching bases. The CDR3 protein: CASRASGVSYNEQFF. The nucleotide sequence reads TGTGCCAGCCGAGCCTCGGGAGTCTCCTACAATGAGCAGTTCTTC.